The next 24 T cell receptor beta chains were all read from a single sample in a study of blood T cell repertoires in COVID-19. The assay was immunoSEQ multiplex PCR, and TCRdb's table has in-frame clones only and misses some. Of 210,000 or so clones in the sample, approximately 84% were seen once. The sequencing sample was made of PBMCs or T cells enriched from blood (not recorded which). The receptors here all came from a man in his sixties who had recovered from COVID-19.

The genes are TRBV3-1 (or the pseudogene TRBV3-2) and TRBJ1-5; 7 positions match TRBD1. The junction had 11 bases not matched to a gene; V was cut back by 0 bases and J by 0 bases. Looked up from germline, CDR1 is LGHDT and CDR2 is YNNKEL (reference sequence). The CDR3 covers 19 residues. The CDR3: CASSQETGTALRSNQPQHF. The CDR3 DNA reads TGTGCCAGCAGCCAAGAAACCGGGACAGCACTTCGTAGCAATCAGCCCCAGCATTTT.

This chain connects TRBV4-3 to TRBJ2-3; a weak D match, TRBD1 (6 bases). Germline V gives CDR1 LGHNA, CDR2 YSLEER. V gave up 4 bases and J gave up 9 bases, with 17 bases separating them. The CDR3 totals 14 residues. The CDR3 is CASSLDRGTGTQYF. CDR3 coding DNA: TGCGCCAGCAGCCTAGACCGGGGCACAGGGACGCAGTATTTT.

V usage is TRBV19 and J usage is TRBJ2-7, with D possibly matching TRBD1 (5 bases). The CDR3 is made up of 14 amino acids. Germline V lookup: CDR1 LNHDA, CDR2 SQIVND (reference sequence). V was trimmed by 7 bases and J by 4 bases, leaving 17 bases between them. The CDR3 reads CASTLRQGSYEQYF. The CDR3 bases are TGTGCCAGTACTTTGCGTCAGGGATCATACGAGCAGTACTTC.

This chain uses TRBV4-2 with TRBJ2-7; 7 bases map to TRBD2. This CDR3 spans 17 amino acids. J was trimmed by 2 bases and V by 4 bases; bases with no gene match: 14. CDR1 and CDR2 from the germline V gene are LGHNA and YNFKEQ. The CDR3 spells CASSLSTQPGGTYEQYF. The CDR3 DNA is TGTGCCAGCAGCCTCTCTACCCAGCCGGGAGGAACCTACGAGCAGTACTTC.

The J gene is TRBJ1-1, the V gene TRBV2; TRBD1 aligns across 8 bases. The CDR3 length is 16 residues. V lost 6 bases, J lost 1 base, and 10 bases stayed unmatched. Germline V CDR1 and CDR2: SNHLY, FYNNEI. CDR3 sequence (DNA): TGTGCCAGCAGCCTCGGACAGGGTTGGGGGAACACTGAAGCTTTCTTT. Amino acid sequence: CASSLGQGWGNTEAFF.

The rearrangement links TRBV2 to TRBJ2-1; 9 bases align to TRBD1. The germline V gene has CDR1 SNHLY and CDR2 FYNNEI. V was pared by 4 bases and J by 8 bases, with 3 bases of the junction left unmatched. This CDR3 spans 13 amino acids. In DNA form, the CDR3 reads TGTGCCAGCAGTGCAACAGGGGGCCATGAGCAGTTCTTC. It yields the protein CASSATGGHEQFF.

This clone was picked up one time. This sequence joins TRBV18 and TRBJ2-3; 13 bases map to TRBD2. The CDR3 spans 16 residues. The ends lost 5 bases at V and 1 base at J; junction bases unmatched: 3. CDR1 and CDR2 (germline): KGHSH, LQKENI. The CDR3 bases are TGTGCCAGCTCATCGACTAGCGGGGGGCGCACAGATACGCAGTATTTT. It yields the protein CASSSTSGGRTDTQYF.

The chain links TRBV30 to TRBJ1-1; possible D gene TRBD1, 5 bases. The CDR3 length is 16 residues. Trimming took 0 bases from V and 1 from J, leaving 15 bases between them. CDR1 is GTSNPN and CDR2 is SVGIG in the germline V gene (reference sequence). CDR3 protein: CAWSVGGLGRNTEAFF. DNA of the CDR3: TGTGCCTGGAGTGTTGGGGGACTGGGCAGGAACACTGAAGCTTTCTTT.

The chain employs TRBV5-1 and TRBJ1-3, with D perhaps matching TRBD1 (6 bases). Germline V CDR1 and CDR2: SGHRS, YFSETQ. V lost 3 bases and J 4 bases, leaving 8 bases between the germline ends. The CDR3 has 13 residues. CDR3 residues: CASSWTEGNTIYF. DNA for the CDR3: TGCGCCAGCAGCTGGACAGAAGGAAACACCATATATTTT.

The chain recombines TRBV6-2 or TRBV6-3 with TRBJ1-2; TRBD1 aligns across 9 bases. This CDR3 spans 15 amino acids. The trim removed 2 bases at V and 4 bases at J, leaving 5 bases unmatched. Germline V gene data show CDR1 as MNHEY and CDR2 as SVGEGT. The CDR3 sequence: CASSYGQGFSYGYTF. In DNA form, the CDR3 reads TGTGCCAGCAGTTACGGACAGGGGTTCAGCTATGGCTACACCTTC.

The rearrangement uses TRBV9 and TRBJ2-2; the match to TRBD1 covers 7 bases. The CDR3 consists of 16 residues. Germline loops: CDR1 SGDLS, CDR2 YYNGEE. The V and J ends lost 4 bases and 6 bases, in that order; junction bases with no gene match: 12. This CDR3 reads CASSQDYRGDPGELFF. DNA of the CDR3: TGTGCCAGCAGCCAAGACTACAGGGGAGACCCCGGGGAGCTGTTTTTT.

V and J are TRBV12-3 or TRBV12-4 and TRBJ1-2, with no clear D. V lost 1 base and J 4 bases, leaving 7 bases between the germline ends. This CDR3 is built from 13 residues. The chain's CDR3 is CASSLVEAYGYTF. For the CDR3, the DNA is TGTGCCAGCAGTTTAGTAGAGGCCTATGGCTACACCTTC.

V gene TRBV6-2 or TRBV6-3 combines with J gene TRBJ1-5; D uncertain. The V end lost 5 bases, the J end lost 0 bases, and 14 bases lay between the germline ends. The CDR3 extends over 16 amino acids. Germline loops: CDR1 MNHEY, CDR2 SVGEGT. This CDR3 reads CASSHGRRSSNQPQHF. In DNA form, the CDR3 reads TGTGCCAGCAGTCACGGTCGAAGGAGTAGCAATCAGCCCCAGCATTTT.

The rearrangement uses TRBV28 and TRBJ1-4; a weak D match, TRBD1 (5 bases). The length of the CDR3 is 14 residues. CDR1 and CDR2 from the germline V gene are MDHEN and SYDVKM. V was shortened by 4 bases and J by 5 bases, with 11 bases between the two germline ends. The CDR3 coding sequence is TGTGCCAGCAGTTCCCCTCCAGGGAATGAAAAACTGTTTTTT. Translation gives CASSSPPGNEKLFF.

As for this clone: This sample also contains other DNA sequences that code for the same CDR3. The gene calls are TRBV9 and TRBJ2-5; a possible D gene is TRBD2 (5 bases). The ends were cut back, 4 bases at V and 2 bases at J, with 9 bases in the middle. Germline CDR1 and CDR2: SGDLS and YYNGEE. This CDR3 contains 13 residues. The CDR3 region has the DNA TGTGCCAGCAGCAGGACGGGGCAAGAGACCCAGTACTTC. Its translation is CASSRTGQETQYF.

The J gene is TRBJ1-1, the V gene TRBV11-1, with TRBD1 as a possible D gene (6 bases). This CDR3 spans 15 amino acids. Germline CDR1 and CDR2: SGHAT and FQDESV (reference sequence). The V end was cut by 7 bases, the J end by 1 base, with 16 bases between. The CDR3 coding sequence is TGTGCCAGCACAACAGGGTCGGGGAGGAACACTGAAGCTTTCTTT. Its translation: CASTTGSGRNTEAFF.

This clone was seen a single time. The V gene is TRBV4-3, the J gene TRBJ2-3; 10 nucleotides match TRBD2. The V segment lost 0 bases and the J segment 7 bases; nucleotides outside the gene matches: 10. The CDR3 length is 17 residues. Germline CDR1 LGHNA, CDR2 YSLEER. CDR3 bases: TGCGCCAGCAGCCAAGATACGCCCAGCGGGGGGGCCCATACGCAGTATTTT. Amino acid sequence: CASSQDTPSGGAHTQYF.

V is TRBV30 and J is TRBJ1-2, with D unclear. The CDR3 contains 16 residues. The germline V gene has CDR1 GTSNPN and CDR2 SVGIG (reference sequence). With 0 bases removed from V and 2 bases from J, the gap between germline ends came to 16 bases. The CDR3 coding sequence is TGTGCCTGGAGTGTACCACCCGGGGTCCCAAACTATGGCTACACCTTC. This translates into CAWSVPPGVPNYGYTF.

With regard to this clone: An end of the junction differs from the germline gene, which may be a read error. The chain combines TRBV7-7 with TRBJ2-5, with 13 bases identical to TRBD2. The germline V gene has CDR1 SSHAT and CDR2 FNYEAQ (reference sequence). The CDR3 consists of 18 residues. The CDR3 DNA follows: TGTGCTAGCAGCTCTAACCCCCGGACTAGCGGGGGCACAGAGACCCAGTACTTC. Residues: CASSSNPRTSGGTETQYF.

The V and J genes are TRBV12-5 and TRBJ1-1; D not resolved. CDR1 is LGHNT and CDR2 is FRNRAP in the germline V gene. The CDR3 covers 14 residues. With 3 bases removed from V and 0 bases from J, the gap between germline ends came to 8 bases. CDR3 sequence (DNA): TGTGCTAGTGGTTTTGGCAGGTTGAACACTGAAGCTTTCTTT. Residues: CASGFGRLNTEAFF.

The genes are TRBV7-2 and TRBJ1-2; 9 nucleotides line up with TRBD1. Looked up from germline, CDR1 is SGHTA and CDR2 is FQGNSA. The V segment lost 3 bases and the J segment 7 bases; nucleotides outside the gene matches: 9. The CDR3 has 15 residues. CDR3 DNA sequence: TGTGCCAGCAGCTTTGATTACAGGGGGCTGGGTGGCTACACCTTC. It specifies CASSFDYRGLGGYTF. The whole variable domain, remainder taken from reference TRBV7-2 and TRBJ1-2, is GAGVSQSPSNKVTEKGKDVELRCDPISGHTALYWYRQSLGQGLEFLIYFQGNSAPDKSGLPSDRFSAERTGGSVSTLTIQRTQQEDSAVYLCASSFDYRGLGGYTFGSGTRLTVV.

V gene TRBV15 combines with J gene TRBJ2-1; 7 nucleotides agree with TRBD1. Trimming removed 0 bases from V and 5 bases from J; junction bases left unmatched: 1. The CDR3 sequence is 14 residues long. Germline CDR1 and CDR2: LNHNV and YYDKDF (reference sequence). The CDR3 protein is CATSRDTGDNEQFF. The CDR3 nucleotides are TGTGCCACCAGCAGAGATACAGGGGACAATGAGCAGTTCTTC.

The V gene is TRBV4-3, the J gene TRBJ1-1; no clear D. The CDR3 is made up of 13 amino acids. Trimming pared 0 bases from V and 10 bases from J, leaving 12 bases between. CDR1 is LGHNA, CDR2 YSLEER, per germline. The chain's CDR3 is CASSQDNSQTAFF. Here the CDR3 DNA reads TGCGCCAGCAGCCAAGATAACAGCCAAACAGCTTTCTTT.

The chain links TRBV5-8 to TRBJ2-7, with a tentative D call TRBD2 (5 bases). Germline loops: CDR1 SGHTS, CDR2 YDEGEE. This CDR3 has 15 amino acids. Trimming stripped 4 bases from V and 1 base from J, with 15 bases between. The CDR3 nucleotides read TGTGCCAGCAGCCCCCGTACAGCGGAATCCTACGAGCAGTACTTC. Its translation is CASSPRTAESYEQYF.